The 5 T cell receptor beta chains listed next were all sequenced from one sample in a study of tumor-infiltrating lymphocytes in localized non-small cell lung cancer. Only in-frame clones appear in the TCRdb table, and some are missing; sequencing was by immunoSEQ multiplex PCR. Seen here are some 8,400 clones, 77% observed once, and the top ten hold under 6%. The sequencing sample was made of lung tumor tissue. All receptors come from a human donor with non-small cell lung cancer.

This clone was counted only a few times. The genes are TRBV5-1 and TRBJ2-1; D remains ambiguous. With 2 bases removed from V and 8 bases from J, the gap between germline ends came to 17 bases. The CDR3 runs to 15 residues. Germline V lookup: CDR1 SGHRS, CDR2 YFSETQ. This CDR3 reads CASSLDLMTPHEQFF. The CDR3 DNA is TGCGCCAGCAGCTTAGACCTAATGACCCCCCATGAGCAGTTCTTC.

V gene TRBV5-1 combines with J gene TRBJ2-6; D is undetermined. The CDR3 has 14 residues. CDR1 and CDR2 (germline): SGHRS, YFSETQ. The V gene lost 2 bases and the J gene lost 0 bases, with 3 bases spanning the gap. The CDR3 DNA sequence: TGCGCCAGCAGCTTATACTCTGGGGCCAACGTCCTGACTTTC. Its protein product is CASSLYSGANVLTF.

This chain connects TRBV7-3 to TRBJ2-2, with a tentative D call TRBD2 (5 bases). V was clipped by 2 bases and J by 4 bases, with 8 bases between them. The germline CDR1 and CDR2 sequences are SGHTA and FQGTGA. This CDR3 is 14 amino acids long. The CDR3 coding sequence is TGTGCCAGCAGCTTAGGCGGGTCCACCGGGGAGCTGTTTTTT. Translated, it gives CASSLGGSTGELFF.

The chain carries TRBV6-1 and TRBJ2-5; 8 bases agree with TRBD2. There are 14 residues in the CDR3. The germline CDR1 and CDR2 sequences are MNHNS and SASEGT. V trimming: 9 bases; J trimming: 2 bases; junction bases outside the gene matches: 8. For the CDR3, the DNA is TGTGCCAGTACGGGGGGGAGTGGGCAAGAGACCCAGTACTTC. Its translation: CASTGGSGQETQYF.

CDR3: CASSSSPSANSYEQYF. For the CDR3, the DNA is TGTGCCAGCAGCTCTAGCCCTAGCGCCAACTCCTACGAGCAGTACTTC. The gene calls are TRBV9 and TRBJ2-7; weak D call: TRBD2 (6 bases). Germline V gene lookup returns CDR1 SGDLS and CDR2 YYNGEE. The CDR3 totals 16 residues. Trimming stripped 4 bases from V and 0 bases from J, with 17 bases between.